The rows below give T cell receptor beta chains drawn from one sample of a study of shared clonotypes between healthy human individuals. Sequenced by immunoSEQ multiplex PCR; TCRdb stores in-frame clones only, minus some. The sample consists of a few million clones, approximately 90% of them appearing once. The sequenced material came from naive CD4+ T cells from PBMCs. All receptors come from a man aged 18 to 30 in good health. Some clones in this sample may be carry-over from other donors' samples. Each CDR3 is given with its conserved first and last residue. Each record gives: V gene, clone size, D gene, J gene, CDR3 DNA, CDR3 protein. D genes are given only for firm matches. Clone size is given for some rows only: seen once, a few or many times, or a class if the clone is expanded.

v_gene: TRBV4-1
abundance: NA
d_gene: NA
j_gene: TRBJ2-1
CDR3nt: TGCGCCAGCAGCCAAGTCACTAGCATTAACGATGAGCAGTTCTTC
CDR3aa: CASSQVTSINDEQFF

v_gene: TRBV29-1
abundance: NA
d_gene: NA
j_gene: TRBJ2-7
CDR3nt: TGCAGCGTTGAAGGGGGACCGAGCTCCTACGAGCAGTACTTC
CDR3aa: CSVEGGPSSYEQYF

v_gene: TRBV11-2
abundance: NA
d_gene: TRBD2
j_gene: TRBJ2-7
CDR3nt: TGTGCCAGCAGAAGACTAGCGGGAACCTACGAGCAGTACTTC
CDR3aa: CASRRLAGTYEQYF

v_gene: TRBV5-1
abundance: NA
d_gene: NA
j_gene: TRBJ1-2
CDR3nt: TGCGCCAGCAGCTTAGCCGGGGATAACTATGGCTACACCTTC
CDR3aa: CASSLAGDNYGYTF

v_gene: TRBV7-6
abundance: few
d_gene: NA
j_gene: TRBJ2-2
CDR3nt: TGTGCCAGCAGCTTAGTCGGGGGTACGAACACCGGGGAGCTGTTTTTT
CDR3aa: CASSLVGGTNTGELFF

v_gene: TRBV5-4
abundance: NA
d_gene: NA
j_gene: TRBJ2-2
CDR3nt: TGTGCCAGCAGCTTGGGGACTCAAGGGGAGCTGTTTTTT
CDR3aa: CASSLGTQGELFF

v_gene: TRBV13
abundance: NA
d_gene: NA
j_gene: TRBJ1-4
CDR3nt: TGTGCCAGCAGCTTAATTGGGGACTCAAAAGCGGGAGAAAAACTGTTTTTT
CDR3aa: CASSLIGDSKAGEKLFF

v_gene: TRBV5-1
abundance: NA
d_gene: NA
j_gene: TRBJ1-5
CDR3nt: TGCGCCAGCAGCTTGACAGGGCGACTAGGGCCCCAGCATTTT
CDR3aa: CASSLTGRLGPQHF

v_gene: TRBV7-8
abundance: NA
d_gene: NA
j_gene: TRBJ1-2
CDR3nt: TGTGCCAGCAGCTTCATGGGAACCATTAACTATGGCTACACCTTC
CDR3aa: CASSFMGTINYGYTF

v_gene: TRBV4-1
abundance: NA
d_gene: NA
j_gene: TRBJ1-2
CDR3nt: TGCGCCAGCAGCCAACCCAGGGCAGGGAGTAACTATGGCTACACCTTC
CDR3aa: CASSQPRAGSNYGYTF

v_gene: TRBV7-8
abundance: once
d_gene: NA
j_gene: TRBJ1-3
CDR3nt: TGTGCCAGCAGCTTAGCAGGGGGAAACACCATATATTTT
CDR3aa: CASSLAGGNTIYF

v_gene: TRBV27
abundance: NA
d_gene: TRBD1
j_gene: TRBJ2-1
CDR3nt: TGTGCCAGCCGCGGGACAGGGCTTTTGCATGAGCAGTTCTTC
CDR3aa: CASRGTGLLHEQFF

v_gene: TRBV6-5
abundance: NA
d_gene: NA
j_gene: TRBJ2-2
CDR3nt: TGTGCCAGCAGAACAGCGGGTGGCGGCACCGGGGAGCTGTTTTTT
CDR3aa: CASRTAGGGTGELFF

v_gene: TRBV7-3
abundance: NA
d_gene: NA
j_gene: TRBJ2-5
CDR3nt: TGTGCCAGCAGCTTAAATCAGGGTGGGGAGACCCAGTACTTC
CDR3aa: CASSLNQGGETQYF

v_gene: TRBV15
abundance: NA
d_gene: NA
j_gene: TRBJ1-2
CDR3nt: TGTGCCACCAGCAGAGTCCCCGCTAACTATGGCTACACCTTC
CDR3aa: CATSRVPANYGYTF

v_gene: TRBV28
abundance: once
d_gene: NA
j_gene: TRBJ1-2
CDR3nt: TGTGCCAGCAGTCGCCCCTTCCAGGGGAACTATGGCTACACCTTC
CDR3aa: CASSRPFQGNYGYTF

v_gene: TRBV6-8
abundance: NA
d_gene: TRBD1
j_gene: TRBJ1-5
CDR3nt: TGTGCCAGCAGACCCGGGACAGGGGGCATGGTGGCGGGTCAGCCCCAGCATTTT
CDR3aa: CASRPGTGGMVAGQPQHF

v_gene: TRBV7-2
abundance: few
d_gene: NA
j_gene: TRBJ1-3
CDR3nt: TGTGCCAGCAGCTTAATGCGGACAACGTCTGGAAACACCATATATTTT
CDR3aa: CASSLMRTTSGNTIYF

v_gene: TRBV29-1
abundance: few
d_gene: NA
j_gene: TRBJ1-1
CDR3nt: TGCAGCGTTTCTCGGCTGGGGACCACTGAAGCTTTCTTT
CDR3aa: CSVSRLGTTEAFF

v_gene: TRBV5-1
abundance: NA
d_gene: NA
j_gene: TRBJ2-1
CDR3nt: TGCGCCAGCAGCACCGGGACAAACAATGAGCAGTTCTTC
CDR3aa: CASSTGTNNEQFF

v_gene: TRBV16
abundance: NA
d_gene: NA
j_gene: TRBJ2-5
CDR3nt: TGTGCCAGCAGCCAATCCGCAGGACGCTGGGAGACCCAGTACTTC
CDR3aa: CASSQSAGRWETQYF

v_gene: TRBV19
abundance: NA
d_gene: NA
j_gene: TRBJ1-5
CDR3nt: TGTGCCAGTAGTCCGGTTAGTAATCAGCCCCAGCATTTT
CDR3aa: CASSPVSNQPQHF

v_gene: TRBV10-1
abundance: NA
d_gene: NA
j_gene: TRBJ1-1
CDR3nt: TGCGCCAGCAGTGAGATATTGGGGGCGGGGAACACTGAAGCTTTCTTT
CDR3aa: CASSEILGAGNTEAFF

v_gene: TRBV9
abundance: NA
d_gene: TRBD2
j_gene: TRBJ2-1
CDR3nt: TGTGCCAGCAACATAGCGGGAGGACGGTCCTACAATGAGCAGTTCTTC
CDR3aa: CASNIAGGRSYNEQFF

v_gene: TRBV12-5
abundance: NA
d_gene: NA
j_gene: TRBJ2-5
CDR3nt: TGTGCTAGTGCCGCCCCCTCGGAGACCCAGTACTTC
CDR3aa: CASAAPSETQYF

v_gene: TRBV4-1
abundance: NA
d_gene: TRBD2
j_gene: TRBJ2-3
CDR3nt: TGCGCCAGCAGCCAAGTACTAGCGGGTACAGATACGCAGTATTTT
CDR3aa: CASSQVLAGTDTQYF

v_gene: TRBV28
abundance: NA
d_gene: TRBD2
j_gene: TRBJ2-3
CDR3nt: TGTGCCAGCAGCCTGCAGAGTAGCGGGAGAGGTATAGATACGCAGTATTTT
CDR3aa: CASSLQSSGRGIDTQYF

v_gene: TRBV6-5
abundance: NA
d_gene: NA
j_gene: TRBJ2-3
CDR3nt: TGTGCCAGCAGTTACTCGCCAGGGGACAGCACAGATACGCAGTATTTT
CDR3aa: CASSYSPGDSTDTQYF

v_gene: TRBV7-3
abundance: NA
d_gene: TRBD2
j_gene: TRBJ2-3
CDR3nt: TGTGCCAGCAGCCTCAGAGCGGGGACAGATACGCAGTATTTT
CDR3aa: CASSLRAGTDTQYF

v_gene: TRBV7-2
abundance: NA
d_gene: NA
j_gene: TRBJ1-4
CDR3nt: TGTGCCAGCAGCTTTGGTCCAGGCAAGGATGAAAAACTGTTTTTT
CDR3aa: CASSFGPGKDEKLFF

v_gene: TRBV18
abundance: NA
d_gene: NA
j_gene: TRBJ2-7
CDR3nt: TGTGCCAGCTCACCAGGTCAGGGAACAACCTACGAGCAGTACTTC
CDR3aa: CASSPGQGTTYEQYF

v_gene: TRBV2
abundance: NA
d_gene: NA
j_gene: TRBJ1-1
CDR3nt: TGTGCCAGCAGTGACCCCCTGGGAACTGAAGCTTTCTTT
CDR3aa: CASSDPLGTEAFF

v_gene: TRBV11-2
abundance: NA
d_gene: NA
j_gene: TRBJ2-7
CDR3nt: TGTGCCAGCAGGCGGTCCCGTTCCTACGAGCAGTACTTC
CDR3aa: CASRRSRSYEQYF

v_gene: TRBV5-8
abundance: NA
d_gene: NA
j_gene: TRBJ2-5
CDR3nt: TGTGCCAGCAGCTTGCGAGGGTACCAAGAGACCCAGTACTTC
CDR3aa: CASSLRGYQETQYF

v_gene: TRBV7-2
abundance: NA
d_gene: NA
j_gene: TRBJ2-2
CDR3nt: TGTGCCAGCAGCTTACAATGGGGGGTAGACACCGGGGAGCTGTTTTTT
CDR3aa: CASSLQWGVDTGELFF

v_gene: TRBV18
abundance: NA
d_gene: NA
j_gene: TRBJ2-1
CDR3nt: TGTGCCAGCTCACCACCCGGCGGAACGGGCTACAATGAGCAGTTCTTC
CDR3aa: CASSPPGGTGYNEQFF

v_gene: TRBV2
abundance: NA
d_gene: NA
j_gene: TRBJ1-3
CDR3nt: TGTGCCAGCAGTGTCGGGGGCGGTGGAAACACCATATATTTT
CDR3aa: CASSVGGGGNTIYF

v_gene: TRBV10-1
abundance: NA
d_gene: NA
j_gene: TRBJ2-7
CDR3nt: TGCGCCAGCAGCTTCACCATCCCCCCCCAGTACTTC
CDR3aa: CASSFTIPPQYF

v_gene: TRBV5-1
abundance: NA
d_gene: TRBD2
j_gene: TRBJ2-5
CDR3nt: TGCGCCAGCAGCACCACCGGGACTAGCGGGAGAGGCGAGACCCAGTACTTC
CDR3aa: CASSTTGTSGRGETQYF

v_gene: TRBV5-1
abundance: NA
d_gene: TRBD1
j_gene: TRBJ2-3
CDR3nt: TGCGCCAGCAGCTTGGATCCGGGACAGGGGGGAGATACGCAGTATTTT
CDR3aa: CASSLDPGQGGDTQYF